The entry that follows covers one T cell receptor beta chain sequence. Sequencing of TCR beta was undertaken in CD8+ and CD4+ T cells derived from blood. It was with random hexamers that 0.5 to 1 ug RNA was reverse transcribed. TCRdb reprocessed the immunoSEQ multiplex PCR reads with MiXCR, giving one entry per CDR3 protein. The sample carries about 160,000 distinct CDR3 sequences, around 94% recorded once. This CDR3 has 11 amino acids. Germline CDR1 reads DFQATT; CDR2 reads SNEGSKA (reference sequence). The V gene lost 4 bases and the J gene lost 5 bases, with 8 bases spanning the gap. These data originate in a study of CD8 T cells in Susac syndrome.

This sequence joins TRBV20-1 and TRBJ1-1; D unclear. Sample: CD4+ T cells from PBMCs. This sequence was found in a human donor with multiple sclerosis. The CDR3 region has the DNA TGCAGTGCTACTTTTGGGACTGAAGCTTTCTTT. It encodes CSATFGTEAFF.